These T cell receptor beta chains were read from a single sample in a study of blood T cell repertoires in COVID-19. Repertoires were generated with immunoSEQ multiplex PCR, while TCRdb's copy carries only in-frame clones and drops some. The repertoire holds approximately 88,000 clones, with about three quarters as singletons. Sequenced input: peripheral blood. Receptors originate from a woman over 75 with active or convalescent COVID-19. CDR3s leave out the opening cysteine and the closing phenylalanine or tryptophan. Fields, in order: J gene, V gene, CDR3 protein.

TRBJ1-5,TRBV15,ATHSPIQPQH
TRBJ2-1,TRBV9,ASSPFLAVVSYNEQF
TRBJ2-7,TRBV6-5,ASSSSTGSYEQY
TRBJ2-7,TRBV2,ASRDGTGQSSYEQY
TRBJ2-7,TRBV30,AWKEGPRLSEQY
TRBJ1-6,TRBV2,ASSVGQTIPNSPLH
TRBJ1-1,TRBV5-6,ASSISGTEAF
TRBJ2-7,TRBV5-6,ASSSRFKIYEQY
TRBJ2-1,TRBV7-3,ASSIGRGGIYNEQF
TRBJ1-2,TRBV10-3,AISEKGRHGYGYT
TRBJ1-2,TRBV5-1,ASSLAGMVNYGYT
TRBJ1-4,TRBV29-1,SGGSGRGKLF
TRBJ2-2,TRBV5-1,ASSLEAGVDGELF
TRBJ1-3,TRBV15,ATSRVRGSGNTIY
TRBJ2-2,TRBV4-3,ASSQGQGSGTGELF
TRBJ1-2,TRBV5-8,ASSLVLGRPLGYT
TRBJ2-7,TRBV9,ASSSPGSYEQY
TRBJ2-2,TRBV19,ASGLNKGPGELF
TRBJ1-5,TRBV2,ASSAGTGPRPQH
TRBJ1-5,TRBV7-6,ASSSGTGLSNQPQH
TRBJ1-2,TRBV5-5,ASSFLVTGSVGYT
TRBJ2-1,TRBV24-1,ATNGGPYNEQF
TRBJ1-5,TRBV18,ASSPPQGQPQH
TRBJ1-2,TRBV15,ATSTLGQYYGYT